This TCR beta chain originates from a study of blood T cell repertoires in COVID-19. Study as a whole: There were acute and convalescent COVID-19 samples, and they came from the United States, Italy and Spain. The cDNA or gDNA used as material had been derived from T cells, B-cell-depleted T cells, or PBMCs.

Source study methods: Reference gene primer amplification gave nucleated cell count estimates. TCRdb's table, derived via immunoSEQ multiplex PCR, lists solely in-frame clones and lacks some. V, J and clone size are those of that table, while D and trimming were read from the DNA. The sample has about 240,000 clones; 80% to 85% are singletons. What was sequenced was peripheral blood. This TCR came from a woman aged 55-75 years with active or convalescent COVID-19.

The CDR3 spells CASSQTSGIYNEQFF. The CDR3 DNA reads TGCGCCAGCAGCCAAACTAGCGGGATTTACAATGAGCAGTTCTTC. V usage is TRBV4-1 and J usage is TRBJ2-1; 10 nucleotides agree with TRBD2. The germline gives CDR1 MGHRA, CDR2 YSYEKL. There are 15 residues in the CDR3. Trimming took 2 bases from V and 4 from J; bases not matched to a gene: 2.